This entry lists 11 T cell receptor beta chains sequenced from one sample in a study of T cells in Graves' hyperthyroidism and ophthalmopathy. Researchers took RNA transcripts and amplified the TCR beta CDR3 regions from them. HTBI primers were employed in a first-round RT-PCR of the TCR CDR3. TCRdb re-analysed the multiplex PCR reads in MiXCR, keeping a single row per CDR3 protein. The sample includes 650,000 to 700,000 distinct CDR3 sequences, roughly 17% of them seen just once. Sequencing was performed on blood. Every receptor here comes from a man aged 50 or older with Graves' hyperthyroidism.

J is TRBJ2-4 and V is TRBV18, with D possibly TRBD2 on 5 matching bases. Germline V gene sequence: CDR1 KGHSH, CDR2 LQKENI. The CDR3 spans 15 residues. V shed 1 base and J shed 6 bases, with 13 bases lying between them. As DNA, the CDR3 is TGTGCCAGCTCACCACTACGGGGTGCGGGAAACATTCAGTACTTC. It yields the protein CASSPLRGAGNIQYF.

This clonotype was seen at least ten times. The V call is TRBV7-2, the J call TRBJ2-3; the D gene could be TRBD1 or TRBD2 (6 bases each). CDR1 and CDR2 from the germline V gene are SGHTA and FQGNSA. The V and J ends lost 1 base and 5 bases respectively, with 25 bases between them. CDR3 size: 19 residues. The CDR3 bases are TGTGCCAGCAGCTTAGGCCGGGGCGCAGGGACTCGGGGACAAGATACGCAGTATTTT. This encodes CASSLGRGAGTRGQDTQYF.

This clonotype occurred a few times. The rearrangement links TRBV24-1 to TRBJ2-3; 7 bases agree with TRBD2. The germline gives CDR1 KGHDR, CDR2 SFDVKD. The junction had 7 bases not matched to a gene; V was cut back by 8 bases and J by 3 bases. The CDR3 is 14 amino acids. The CDR3 DNA reads as TGTGCCACCACCGGCGGGAGTCGGACAGATACGCAGTATTTT. It yields the protein CATTGGSRTDTQYF.

V usage is TRBV2 and J usage is TRBJ1-5, with D possibly matching TRBD1 (6 bases). Trimming took off 2 bases at V and 7 bases at J, with 12 bases between the two ends. Germline V lookup: CDR1 SNHLY, CDR2 FYNNEI. The CDR3 loop spans 14 amino acids. The CDR3 loop is CASSESGGAQPQHF. Written as DNA, the CDR3 is TGTGCCAGCAGTGAATCGGGGGGCGCGCAGCCCCAGCATTTT.

This clonotype came up many times. For the CDR3, the DNA is TGTGCCAGCAGCCGATACACTAGCGGGAGGGGGGAGCAGTACTTC. This codes for CASSRYTSGRGEQYF. This rearrangement joins TRBV7-2 to TRBJ2-7, with 13 bases identical to TRBD2. Germline V lookup: CDR1 SGHTA, CDR2 FQGNSA. The CDR3 contains 15 residues. V was pared by 5 bases and J by 7 bases, with 8 bases of the junction left unmatched.

Comment on this clonotype: It may be a read error: a sequence one base away is much more abundant. The rearrangement joins TRBV28 to TRBJ2-7; 12 positions match TRBD2. The CDR3 sequence is 15 residues long. Germline V CDR1 and CDR2: MDHEN, SYDVKM. DNA for the CDR3: TGTGCCTGCAGCCATAGACTAGCGGGAGAGGTTGAGCAGTACTTC. Translation: CACSHRLAGEVEQYF.

This clonotype came up a few times. The chain links TRBV20-1 to TRBJ2-1, with TRBD2 matching over 15 bases. Germline assignment: CDR1 DFQATT and CDR2 SNEGSKA (reference sequence). The CDR3 is 18 amino acids. J gave up 9 bases and V 0 bases, and 12 bases lay outside the gene matches. The CDR3 spells CSARDLRRTSGRAFEQFF. The CDR3 nucleotides read TGCAGTGCTAGAGATTTGAGAAGGACTAGCGGGAGGGCCTTTGAGCAGTTCTTC.

This clonotype was detected ten times or more. The chain recombines TRBV9 with TRBJ2-5, with 7 bases lining up with TRBD2. Germline CDR1 and CDR2: SGDLS and YYNGEE. This CDR3 is 14 amino acids long. The V gene end was trimmed by 4 bases and the J gene end by 5 bases; junction bases not matched to a gene: 8. The CDR3 DNA sequence: TGTGCCAGCAGCCCAAGTACTAGCGCGGAGACCCAGTACTTC. Translation: CASSPSTSAETQYF.

The CDR3 loop is CASSLVGPADTGELFF. As DNA, the CDR3 is TGTGCCAGCAGCCTAGTGGGGCCCGCCGACACCGGGGAGCTGTTTTTT. The rearrangement joins TRBV9 to TRBJ2-2; D is perhaps TRBD1 (5 bases). Trimming took 4 bases from V and 3 from J, leaving 16 bases between them. Germline CDR1 reads SGDLS; CDR2 reads YYNGEE. There are 16 residues in the CDR3. The full variable domain, completed using reference TRBV9 and TRBJ2-2, is DSGVTQTPKHLITATGQRVTLRCSPRSGDLSVYWYQQSLDQGLQFLIQYYNGEERAKGNILERFSAQQFPDLHSELNLSSLELGDSALYFCASSLVGPADTGELFFGEGSRLTVL.

This clonotype was recorded at least ten times. The chain couples TRBV29-1 to TRBJ1-1; D may be TRBD1 (6 bases). This CDR3 has 13 residues. Trimming removed 4 bases at V and 7 bases at J, with 16 bases between. Germline V gene lookup returns CDR1 SQVTM and CDR2 ANQGSEA. The CDR3 spells CSVVTGNQGEAFF. Here the CDR3 DNA reads TGCAGCGTTGTAACAGGGAATCAAGGTGAAGCTTTCTTT.

The chain uses TRBV27 and TRBJ1-5; 12 positions agree with TRBD1. With V trimmed by 5 bases and J by 4 bases, 12 bases remained unmatched. The CDR3 spans 18 residues. The germline gives CDR1 MNHEY, CDR2 SMNVEV (reference sequence). In DNA form, the CDR3 reads TGTGCCAGCAGTCCAAAAACCGGGACAGGGGGCTCTAATCAGCCCCAGCATTTT. Protein sequence: CASSPKTGTGGSNQPQHF.